Given below is one TCR beta chain in context. Its antigen is currently unknown. This CDR3 spans 15 amino acids. The ends lost 6 bases at V and 7 bases at J; junction bases unmatched: 10. Germline CDR1 and CDR2: LNHDA and SQIVND (reference sequence). The sample originates from a study of cytomegalovirus exposure and HLA in healthy donors. Study findings and constraints: A later analysis associated 16,000 or so TCR beta sequences with HLA alleles at a 0.05 false discovery rate.

The PCR employed 60 Vbeta primers together with 13 Jbeta primers. Method: immunoSEQ multiplex PCR; TCRdb's copy keeps in-frame clones and lacks some. The table has 81,000 or so clones, 62% seen once. The TCR was taken from a woman aged 25 to 39 in good health and CMV-seropositive. What was sequenced was PBMCs. This chain connects TRBV19 to TRBJ1-5, with 9 bases fitting TRBD1. Written as DNA, the CDR3 is TGTGCCAGTAGCTCTGCGACAGGGGGAATCCAGCCCCAGCATTTT. It encodes CASSSATGGIQPQHF.